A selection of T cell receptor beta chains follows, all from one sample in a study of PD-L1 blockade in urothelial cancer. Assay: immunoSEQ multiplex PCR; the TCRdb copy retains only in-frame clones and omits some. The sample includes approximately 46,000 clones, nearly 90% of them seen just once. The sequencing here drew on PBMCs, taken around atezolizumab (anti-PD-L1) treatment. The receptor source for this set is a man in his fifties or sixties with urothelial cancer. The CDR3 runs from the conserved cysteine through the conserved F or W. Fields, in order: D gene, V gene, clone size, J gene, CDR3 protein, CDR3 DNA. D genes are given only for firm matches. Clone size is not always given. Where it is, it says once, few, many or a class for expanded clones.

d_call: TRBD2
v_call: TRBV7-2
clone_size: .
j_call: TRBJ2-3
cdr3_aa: CASSLVRGGQDTQYF
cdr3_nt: TGTGCCAGCAGCTTAGTCCGGGGGGGCCAGGATACGCAGTATTTT

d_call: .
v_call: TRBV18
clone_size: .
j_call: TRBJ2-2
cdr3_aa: CASSPSGATGELFF
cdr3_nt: TGTGCCAGCTCACCATCTGGGGCCACCGGGGAGCTGTTTTTT

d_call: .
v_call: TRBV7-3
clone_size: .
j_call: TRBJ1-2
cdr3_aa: CASSPVGGAAVGYTF
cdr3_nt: TGTGCCAGCAGCCCGGTCGGGGGGGCGGCTGTTGGCTACACCTTC

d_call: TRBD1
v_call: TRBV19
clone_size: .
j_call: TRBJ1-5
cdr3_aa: CASSTPQRGLSNQPQHF
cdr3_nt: TGTGCCAGTAGTACCCCGCAGAGGGGGCTTAGCAATCAGCCCCAGCATTTT

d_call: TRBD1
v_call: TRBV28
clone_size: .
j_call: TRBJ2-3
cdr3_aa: CASSSRQGGSTDTQYF
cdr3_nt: TGTGCCAGCAGTTCCCGACAGGGGGGATCCACAGATACGCAGTATTTT

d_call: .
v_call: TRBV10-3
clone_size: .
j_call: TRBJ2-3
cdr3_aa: CATAGTGKDTQYF
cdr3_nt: TGTGCCACCGCGGGGACGGGGAAGGATACGCAGTATTTT

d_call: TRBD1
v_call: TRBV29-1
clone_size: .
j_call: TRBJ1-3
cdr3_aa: CSVKQGAGNTIYF
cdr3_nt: TGCAGCGTCAAACAGGGGGCTGGAAACACCATATATTTT

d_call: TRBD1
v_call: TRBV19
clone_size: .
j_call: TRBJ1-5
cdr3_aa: CASSQGQGSNQPQHF
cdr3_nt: TGTGCCAGTAGTCAGGGACAGGGCAGCAATCAGCCCCAGCATTTT

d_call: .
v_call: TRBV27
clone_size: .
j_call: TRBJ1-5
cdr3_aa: CASSPTGRQPQHF
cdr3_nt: TGTGCCAGCAGTCCTACAGGTAGGCAGCCCCAGCATTTT

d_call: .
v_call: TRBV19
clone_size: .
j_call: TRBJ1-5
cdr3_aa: CASSIESGFQPQHF
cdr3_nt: TGTGCCAGTAGTATAGAGTCAGGGTTTCAGCCCCAGCATTTT

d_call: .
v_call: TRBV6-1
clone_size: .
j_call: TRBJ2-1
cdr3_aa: CASSEVAGFNEQFF
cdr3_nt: TGTGCCAGCAGTGAAGTGGCAGGGTTTAATGAGCAGTTCTTC

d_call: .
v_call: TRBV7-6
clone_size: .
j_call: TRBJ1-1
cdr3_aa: CASSLGPFNEAFF
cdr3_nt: TGTGCCAGCAGCTTGGGGCCGTTTAATGAAGCTTTCTTT

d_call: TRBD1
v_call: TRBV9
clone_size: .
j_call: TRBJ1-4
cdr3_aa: CASSDRDRHATNEKLFF
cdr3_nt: TGTGCCAGCAGCGACCGGGACAGGCATGCAACTAATGAAAAACTGTTTTTT

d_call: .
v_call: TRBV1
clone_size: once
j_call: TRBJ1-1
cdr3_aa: CTSSQELTGGRTEAFF
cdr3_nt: TGCACCAGCAGCCAAGAACTCACAGGGGGACGCACTGAAGCTTTCTTT

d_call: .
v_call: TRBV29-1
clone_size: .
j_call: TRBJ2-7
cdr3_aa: CSVEGRGAYEQYF
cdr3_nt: TGCAGCGTTGAAGGCAGGGGGGCCTACGAGCAGTACTTC

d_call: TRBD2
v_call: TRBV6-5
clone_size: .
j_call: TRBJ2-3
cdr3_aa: CASSASGGGTDTQYF
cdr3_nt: TGTGCCAGCAGTGCCAGCGGGGGGGGCACAGATACGCAGTATTTT

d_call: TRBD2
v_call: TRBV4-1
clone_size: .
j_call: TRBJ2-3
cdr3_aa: CASSLGTSEADTQYF
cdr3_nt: TGCGCCAGCAGCCTCGGGACTAGCGAAGCAGATACGCAGTATTTT

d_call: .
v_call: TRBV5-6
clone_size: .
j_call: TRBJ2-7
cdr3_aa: CASSLVATTSYEQYF
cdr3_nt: TGTGCCAGCAGCTTGGTGGCGACTACTTCCTACGAGCAGTACTTC

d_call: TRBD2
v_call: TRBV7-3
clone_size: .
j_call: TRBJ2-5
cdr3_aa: CASSPGGTASQETQYF
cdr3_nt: TGTGCCAGCAGCCCCGGGGGGACCGCCTCCCAAGAGACCCAGTACTTC

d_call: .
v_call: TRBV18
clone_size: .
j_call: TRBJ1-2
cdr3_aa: CASRNLSRGYTF
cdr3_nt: TGTGCCAGCCGCAACCTAAGTCGTGGCTACACCTTC

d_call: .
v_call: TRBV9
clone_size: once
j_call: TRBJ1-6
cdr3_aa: CASSVAGVGSPLHF
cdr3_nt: TGTGCCAGCAGCGTAGCGGGGGTCGGATCACCCCTCCACTTT

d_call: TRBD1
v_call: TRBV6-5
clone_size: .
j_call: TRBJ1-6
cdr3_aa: CASASGTVQLPLHF
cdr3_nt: TGTGCCAGCGCTTCCGGGACAGTCCAGCTTCCCCTCCACTTT

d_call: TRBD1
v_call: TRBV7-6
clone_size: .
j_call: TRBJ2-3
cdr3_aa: CASGTGDYTDTQYF
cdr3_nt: TGTGCCAGCGGGACAGGCGACTACACAGATACGCAGTATTTT

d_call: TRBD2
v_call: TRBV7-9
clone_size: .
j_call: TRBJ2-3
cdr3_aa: CASSPGLAGMVGTDTQYF
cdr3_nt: TGTGCCAGCAGCCCCGGACTAGCGGGGATGGTTGGCACAGATACGCAGTATTTT

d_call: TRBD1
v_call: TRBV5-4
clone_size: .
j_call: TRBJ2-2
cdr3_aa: CASSRYAGTANTGELFF
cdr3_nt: TGTGCCAGCAGCCGTTATGCCGGGACAGCGAACACCGGGGAGCTGTTTTTT

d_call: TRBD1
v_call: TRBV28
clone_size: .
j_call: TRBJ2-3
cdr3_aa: CASSLGTGYDTQYF
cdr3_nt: TGTGCCAGCAGTTTAGGGACAGGGTACGATACGCAGTATTTT

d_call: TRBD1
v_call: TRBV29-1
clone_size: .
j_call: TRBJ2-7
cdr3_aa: CSAIPGTGGEQYF
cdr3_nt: TGCAGCGCTATTCCCGGGACAGGGGGCGAGCAGTACTTC

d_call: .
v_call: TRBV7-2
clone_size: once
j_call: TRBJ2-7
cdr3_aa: CASSRPMSRDTDEQYF
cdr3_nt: TGTGCCAGCAGCCGTCCGATGAGTCGCGATACCGACGAGCAGTACTTC

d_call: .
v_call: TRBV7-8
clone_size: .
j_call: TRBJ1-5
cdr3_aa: CASSLVPRRGLNSNQPQHF
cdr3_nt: TGTGCCAGCAGCTTAGTCCCCCGCCGGGGACTTAATAGCAATCAGCCCCAGCATTTT

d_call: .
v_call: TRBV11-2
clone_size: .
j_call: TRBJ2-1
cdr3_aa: CASSLELDNYNEQFF
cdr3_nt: TGTGCCAGCAGCTTAGAGTTGGACAATTACAATGAGCAGTTCTTC

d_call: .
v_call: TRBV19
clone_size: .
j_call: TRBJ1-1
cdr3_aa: CASSPAGAGVTEAFF
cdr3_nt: TGTGCCAGTAGCCCCGCCGGGGCAGGGGTCACTGAAGCTTTCTTT

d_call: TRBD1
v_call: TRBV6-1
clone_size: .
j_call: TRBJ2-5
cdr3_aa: CASSDGRGRETQYF
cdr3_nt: TGTGCCAGCAGTGATGGAAGGGGGCGAGAGACCCAGTACTTC

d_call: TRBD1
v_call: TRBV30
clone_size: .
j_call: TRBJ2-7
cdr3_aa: CAWSSGQGTYEQYF
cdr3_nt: TGTGCCTGGAGTTCGGGACAGGGAACCTACGAGCAGTACTTC

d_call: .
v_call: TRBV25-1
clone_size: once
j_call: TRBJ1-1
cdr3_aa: CASSEGGVRNTEAFF
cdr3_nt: TGTGCCAGCAGTGAAGGCGGCGTACGGAACACTGAAGCTTTCTTT

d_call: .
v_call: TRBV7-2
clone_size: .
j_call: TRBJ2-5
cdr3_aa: CASEMRDHSFLETQYF
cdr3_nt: TGTGCCAGCGAGATGAGAGATCATTCTTTTCTTGAGACCCAGTACTTC